This TCR beta chain was profiled in a study of shared clonotypes between healthy human individuals. This CDR3 contains 16 residues. V dropped 2 bases and J dropped 4 bases, with 15 bases sitting between them. From germline, CDR1 is LNHNV and CDR2 YYDKDF (reference sequence). Libraries were prepared by immunoSEQ multiplex PCR; TCRdb keeps only in-frame clonotypes and omits some of them. The sample shows about 480,000 clones, 60% to 80% of them seen only once. The V call is TRBV15, the J call TRBJ1-5; weak D call: TRBD1 (6 bases). Sequences were obtained from PBMCs. This clonotype originated in a woman between 40 and 55 years old in good health. Some clones in this sample may be carry-over from other donors' samples. The CDR3, as DNA: TGTGCCACCAGCAGATATGGACAGATGCCTAATCAGCCCCAGCATTTT. Encoded protein: CATSRYGQMPNQPQHF.